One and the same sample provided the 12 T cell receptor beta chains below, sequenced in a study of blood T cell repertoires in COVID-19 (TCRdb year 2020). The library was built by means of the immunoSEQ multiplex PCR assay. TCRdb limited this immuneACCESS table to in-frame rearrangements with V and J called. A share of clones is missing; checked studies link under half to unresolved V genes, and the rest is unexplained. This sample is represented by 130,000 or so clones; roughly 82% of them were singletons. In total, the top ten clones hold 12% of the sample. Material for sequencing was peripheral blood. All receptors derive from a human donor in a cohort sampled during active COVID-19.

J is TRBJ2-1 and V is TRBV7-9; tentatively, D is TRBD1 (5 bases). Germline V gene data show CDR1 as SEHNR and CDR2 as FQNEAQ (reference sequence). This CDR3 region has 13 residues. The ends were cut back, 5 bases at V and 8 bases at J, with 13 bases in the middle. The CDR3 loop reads CASSRDSTDEQFF. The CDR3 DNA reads TGTGCCAGCAGCCGAGACAGTACCGATGAGCAGTTCTTC.

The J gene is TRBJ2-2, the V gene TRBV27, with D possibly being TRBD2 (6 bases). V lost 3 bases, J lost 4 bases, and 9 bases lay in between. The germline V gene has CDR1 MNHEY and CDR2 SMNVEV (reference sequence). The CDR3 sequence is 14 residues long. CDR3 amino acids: CASSFGGSTGELFF. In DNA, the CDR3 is TGTGCCAGCAGTTTCGGGGGTTCCACCGGGGAGCTGTTTTTT.

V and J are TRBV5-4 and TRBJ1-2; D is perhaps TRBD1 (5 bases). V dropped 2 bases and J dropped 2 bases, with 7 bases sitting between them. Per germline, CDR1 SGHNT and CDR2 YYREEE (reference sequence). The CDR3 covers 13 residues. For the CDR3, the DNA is TGTGCCAGCAGCTTCCAGGGCAACTATGGCTACACCTTC. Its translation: CASSFQGNYGYTF. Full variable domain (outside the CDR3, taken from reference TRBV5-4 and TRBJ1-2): ETGVTQSPTHLIKTRGQQVTLRCSSQSGHNTVSWYQQALGQGPQFIFQYYREEENGRGNFPPRFSGLQFPNYSSELNVNALELDDSALYLCASSFQGNYGYTFGSGTRLTVV.

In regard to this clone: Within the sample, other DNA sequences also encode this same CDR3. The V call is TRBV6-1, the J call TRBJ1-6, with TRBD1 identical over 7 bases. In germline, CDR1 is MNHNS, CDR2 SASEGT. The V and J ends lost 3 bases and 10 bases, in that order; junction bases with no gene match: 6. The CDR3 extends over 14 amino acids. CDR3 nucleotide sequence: TGTGCCAGCAGTGAGCAGGGGGGAGAGTCACCCCTCCACTTT. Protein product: CASSEQGGESPLHF.

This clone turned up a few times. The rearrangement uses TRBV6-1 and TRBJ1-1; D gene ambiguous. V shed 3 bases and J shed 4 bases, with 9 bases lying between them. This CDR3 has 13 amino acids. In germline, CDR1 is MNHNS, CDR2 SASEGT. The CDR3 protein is CASSESGSTEAFF. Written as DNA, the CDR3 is TGTGCCAGCAGTGAGTCCGGGAGCACTGAAGCTTTCTTT.

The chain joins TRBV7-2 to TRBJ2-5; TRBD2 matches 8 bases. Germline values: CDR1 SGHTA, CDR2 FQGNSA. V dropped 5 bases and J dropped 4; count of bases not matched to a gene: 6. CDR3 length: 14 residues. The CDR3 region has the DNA TGTGCCAGCAGCAACTCGGGGGGGCGAGAGACCCAGTACTTC. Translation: CASSNSGGRETQYF.

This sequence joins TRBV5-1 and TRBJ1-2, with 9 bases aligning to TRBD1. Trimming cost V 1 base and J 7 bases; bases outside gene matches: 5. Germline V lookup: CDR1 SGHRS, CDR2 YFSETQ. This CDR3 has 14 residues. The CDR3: CASSLRTGDGGYTF. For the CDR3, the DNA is TGCGCCAGCAGCTTGCGGACAGGGGATGGTGGCTACACCTTC.

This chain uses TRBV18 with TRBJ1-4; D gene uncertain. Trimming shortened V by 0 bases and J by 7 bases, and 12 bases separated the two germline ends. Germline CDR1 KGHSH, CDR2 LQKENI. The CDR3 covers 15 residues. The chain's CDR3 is CASSPPARPFEKLFF. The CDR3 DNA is TGTGCCAGCTCACCACCCGCCAGGCCTTTTGAAAAACTGTTTTTT.

CDR3 residues: CASSGTVPTDTQYF. The CDR3 DNA reads TGTGCCAGCAGTGGGACAGTCCCCACAGATACGCAGTATTTT. The rearrangement links TRBV2 to TRBJ2-3, with a weak D call TRBD1 (6 bases). This CDR3 has 14 residues. Germline V CDR1 and CDR2: SNHLY, FYNNEI. Trimming pared 4 bases from V and 2 bases from J, leaving 10 bases between.

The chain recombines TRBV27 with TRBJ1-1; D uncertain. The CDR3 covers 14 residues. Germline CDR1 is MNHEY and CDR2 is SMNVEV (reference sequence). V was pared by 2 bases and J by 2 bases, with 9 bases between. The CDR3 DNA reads TGTGCCAGCAGTTTAGCTGGGCCCAACACTGAAGCTTTCTTT. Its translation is CASSLAGPNTEAFF.

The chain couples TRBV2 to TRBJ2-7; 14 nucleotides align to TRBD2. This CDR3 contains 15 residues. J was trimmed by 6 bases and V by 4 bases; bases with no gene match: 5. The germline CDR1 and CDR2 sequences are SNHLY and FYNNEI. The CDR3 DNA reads TGTGCCAGCAGTGGACTAGCGGGGGGGGCACTCGAGCAGTACTTC. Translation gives CASSGLAGGALEQYF.

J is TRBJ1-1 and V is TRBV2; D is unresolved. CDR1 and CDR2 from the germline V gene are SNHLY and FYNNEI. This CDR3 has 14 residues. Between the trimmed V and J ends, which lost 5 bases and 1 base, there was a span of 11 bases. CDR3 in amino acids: CASSFGERNTEAFF. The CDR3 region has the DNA TGTGCCAGCAGTTTCGGGGAGAGGAACACTGAAGCTTTCTTT.